One sample yielded the 15 T cell receptor beta chains listed below, sequenced in a study of T-cell memory formation after mild COVID-19. TCRdb called the 5' RACE reads again in MiXCR, with one record for every CDR3 protein. The sample lists tens of thousands of distinct CDR3 sequences; roughly 9% were seen once. The sample was PBMCs or a T cell subset sorted from them (not recorded which). These receptors all come from an adult woman who had mild COVID-19 (a few samples of this study predate the infection). Cell type and time point are not known.

The chain is built from TRBV5-1 and TRBJ2-6, with D possibly being TRBD1 or TRBD2 (5 bases each). The germline V and J ends were trimmed by 4 bases and 5 bases, with 7 bases remaining between them. Per germline, CDR1 SGHRS and CDR2 YFSETQ. This CDR3 contains 13 residues. CDR3: CASSGGRANVLTF. The CDR3 DNA reads as TGCGCCAGCAGCGGGGGAAGGGCCAACGTCCTGACTTTC.

This chain links TRBV3-1 with TRBJ2-7; 8 bases fit TRBD1. The germline CDR1 and CDR2 sequences are LGHDT and YNNKEL (reference sequence). The CDR3 is 17 amino acids. V lost 4 bases and J lost 7; bases outside the gene matches: 18. CDR3: CASSPRPPGQAPGEQYF. DNA of the CDR3: TGTGCCAGCAGCCCCAGACCTCCGGGACAGGCCCCGGGGGAGCAGTACTTC.

This clonotype was found a few times. The chain joins TRBV12-3 or TRBV12-4 to TRBJ1-3; D unclear. V was shortened by 3 bases and J by 3 bases, with 3 bases between the two germline ends. The CDR3 is made up of 12 amino acids. The CDR3 coding sequence is TGTGCCAGCAGTTTTGATGGAAACACCATATATTTT. Translated: CASSFDGNTIYF.

The chain carries TRBV20-1 and TRBJ1-2; TRBD1 matches at 11 bases. Losses at the gene ends were 4 bases for V and 7 bases for J; bases not matched to a gene: 8. Germline values: CDR1 DFQATT, CDR2 SNEGSKA (reference sequence). CDR3 length: 14 residues. CDR3 bases: TGCAGTGCTACCCTAAGGGACAGGGGGGGTGGCTACACCTTC. Its translation: CSATLRDRGGGYTF.

This clonotype qualifies as medium-sized. The chain combines TRBV6-5 with TRBJ2-3; D uncertain. From germline, CDR1 is MNHEY and CDR2 SVGAGI. With 6 bases removed from V and 0 bases from J, the gap between germline ends came to 10 bases. The CDR3 totals 14 residues. Written as DNA, the CDR3 is TGTGCCAGCAGCGTCCGGCGAAGCACAGATACGCAGTATTTT. This encodes CASSVRRSTDTQYF.

This clonotype was found a few times. The V and J genes are TRBV6-6 and TRBJ2-5; D unresolved. CDR1 and CDR2 (germline): MNHNY, SVGAGI (reference sequence). The CDR3 has 15 amino acids. The V end was cut by 6 bases, the J end by 1 base, with 15 bases between. The CDR3 protein is CASRLKLTSQETQYF. The CDR3 nucleotides are TGTGCCAGCAGACTTAAGTTGACGTCCCAAGAGACCCAGTACTTC.

This clonotype was counted at least ten times. The chain has TRBV12-3 or TRBV12-4 and TRBJ2-3; 7 bases line up with TRBD1. V was clipped by 7 bases and J by 2 bases; unmatched bases: 6. The CDR3 length is 14 residues. CDR3 region: CASTVGQVTDTQYF. CDR3 nucleotides: TGTGCCAGCACCGTTGGACAGGTCACAGATACGCAGTATTTT.

The chain combines TRBV4-1 with TRBJ2-3; 9 nucleotides match TRBD1. Germline CDR1 reads MGHRA; CDR2 reads YSYEKL. V gave up 0 bases and J gave up 7 bases; unmatched junction bases: 2. CDR3 length: 14 residues. The DNA of the CDR3 is TGCGCCAGCAGCCAAGACGGGACAGGGTATACGCAGTATTTT. Encoded protein: CASSQDGTGYTQYF.

The V gene is TRBV2, the J gene TRBJ2-2; TRBD2 aligns across 8 bases. Germline trimming cut 4 bases from V and 4 bases from J; bases unmatched to any gene: 8. CDR3 size: 16 residues. Germline loops: CDR1 SNHLY, CDR2 FYNNEI. The DNA for the CDR3 is TGTGCCAGCAGTGTAAACGCGCTAGCGGGCACCGGGGAGCTGTTTTTT. Translation gives CASSVNALAGTGELFF.

This clonotype has more than one count but fewer than ten. V and J are TRBV5-1 and TRBJ2-7, with 7 nucleotides matching TRBD1. Losses at the gene ends were 1 base for V and 4 bases for J; bases not matched to a gene: 8. Germline V lookup: CDR1 SGHRS, CDR2 YFSETQ. This CDR3 spans 15 amino acids. The CDR3 nucleotides read TGCGCCAGCAGCTTGAATACTGACAGGGTTTACGAGCAGTACTTC. Protein: CASSLNTDRVYEQYF.

This clonotype was seen only a few times. J is TRBJ2-1 and V is TRBV5-5, with D possibly matching TRBD1 (6 bases). Trimming took 4 bases from V and 4 from J, leaving 15 bases between them. The CDR3 is 15 residues long. CDR1 and CDR2 from the germline V gene are SGHKS and YYEKEE (reference sequence). The CDR3 is CASSPRGLGYNEQFF. The CDR3 nucleotides read TGTGCCAGCAGCCCCAGGGGCCTCGGGTACAATGAGCAGTTCTTC.

In its sample, this clonotype was seen many times. This chain uses TRBV5-6 with TRBJ2-3; 8 bases are a match to TRBD2. The CDR3 extends over 15 amino acids. CDR1 and CDR2 from the germline V gene are SGHDT and YYEEEE. J gave up 4 bases and V 0 bases, and 4 bases lay outside the gene matches. The CDR3 sequence: CASSLASGGPDTQYF. In DNA form, the CDR3 reads TGTGCCAGCAGCTTGGCGTCGGGAGGGCCAGATACGCAGTATTTT.

This sequence joins TRBV19 and TRBJ2-5; perhaps D is TRBD1 or TRBD2 (5 bases each). The CDR3 consists of 13 residues. Germline CDR1 LNHDA, CDR2 SQIVND (reference sequence). Deletions cut 6 bases from V and 5 bases from J, with 13 bases between. In nucleotides, the CDR3 is TGTGCCAGTAGGCCCCGGGGCGCGGAGACCCAGTACTTC. Amino acid sequence: CASRPRGAETQYF.

This chain connects TRBV7-3 to TRBJ2-5; maybe TRBD1 (6 bases). The CDR3 contains 15 residues. V gave up 5 bases and J gave up 2 bases, with 15 bases separating them. Germline V gene data show CDR1 as SGHTA and CDR2 as FQGTGA. CDR3 in amino acids: CASSRLGQSQETQYF. CDR3 bases: TGTGCCAGCAGCCGCCTCGGACAGTCACAAGAGACCCAGTACTTC.

V usage is TRBV3-1 and J usage is TRBJ2-5; D is perhaps TRBD1 (6 bases). The CDR3 runs 15 residues. Germline V gene data show CDR1 as LGHDT and CDR2 as YNNKEL (reference sequence). V gave up 8 bases and J gave up 5 bases, with 21 bases separating them. The CDR3 protein is CASAGTQGTRETQYF. In DNA, the CDR3 is TGTGCCAGCGCCGGGACACAGGGAACTCGTGAGACCCAGTACTTC.